These T cell receptor beta chains were read from a single sample in a study of cytomegalovirus exposure and HLA in healthy donors. Measured with immunoSEQ multiplex PCR; TCRdb has only the in-frame clones, and not every one. The sample lists hundreds of thousands of clones, approximately 84% occurring once. The sample taken for sequencing was PBMCs. These receptors were collected from a man between 18 and 29 years old in good health and CMV-seropositive. Each CDR3 is given with its conserved first and last residue. The order of the fields is V gene, clone size, J gene, D gene, CDR3 protein, CDR3 DNA. The D gene is left open where the match is weak. Part of the rows lack a size; the others show once, few, many or a class for expanded clones.

V: TRBV27
size: NA
J: TRBJ2-7
D: NA
CDR3: CASSLRGSEAYEQYF
DNA: TGTGCCAGCAGTTTAAGGGGGAGCGAGGCCTACGAGCAGTACTTC

V: TRBV21-1
size: NA
J: TRBJ2-7
D: NA
CDR3: CASSKGGRVYEQYF
DNA: TGTGCCAGCAGCAAAGGGGGCAGGGTCTACGAGCAGTACTTC

V: TRBV28
size: NA
J: TRBJ1-5
D: TRBD1
CDR3: CASSWTGYSNQPQHF
DNA: TGTGCCAGCAGTTGGACAGGGTATAGCAATCAGCCCCAGCATTTT

V: TRBV7-9
size: NA
J: TRBJ2-7
D: NA
CDR3: CASSLDGTPYEQYF
DNA: TGTGCCAGCAGCTTAGACGGGACTCCCTACGAGCAGTACTTC

V: TRBV6-1
size: NA
J: TRBJ2-7
D: TRBD1
CDR3: CASSEVDRVFYEQYF
DNA: TGTGCCAGCAGTGAAGTTGACAGGGTATTCTACGAGCAGTACTTC

V: TRBV2
size: NA
J: TRBJ1-5
D: NA
CDR3: CASSGSGHQPQHF
DNA: TGTGCCAGCAGTGGGTCAGGGCATCAGCCCCAGCATTTT

V: TRBV4-3
size: once
J: TRBJ1-2
D: TRBD1
CDR3: CASSQETGQGGGYTF
DNA: TGCGCCAGCAGCCAAGAGACAGGGCAGGGAGGTGGCTACACCTTC

V: TRBV7-9
size: NA
J: TRBJ2-2
D: NA
CDR3: CASSFTGTTGELFF
DNA: TGTGCCAGCAGCTTTACTGGGACTACCGGGGAGCTGTTTTTT

V: TRBV27
size: once
J: TRBJ2-5
D: TRBD1
CDR3: CASSLKGRGETQYF
DNA: TGTGCCAGCAGTTTGAAGGGCAGGGGGGAGACCCAGTACTTC

V: TRBV25-1
size: NA
J: TRBJ1-3
D: NA
CDR3: CASSVSSGNTIYF
DNA: TGTGCCAGCAGTGTGAGCTCTGGAAACACCATATATTTT

V: TRBV27
size: NA
J: TRBJ1-1
D: NA
CDR3: CASSLLTPGNTEAFF
DNA: TGTGCCAGCAGCCTCCTGACTCCGGGGAACACTGAAGCTTTCTTT

V: TRBV27
size: NA
J: TRBJ1-5
D: NA
CDR3: CASSSVGSRGQPQHF
DNA: TGTGCCAGCAGTTCCGTTGGTTCCCGTGGGCAGCCCCAGCATTTT

V: TRBV28
size: NA
J: TRBJ1-5
D: NA
CDR3: CASSYRQFNQPQHF
DNA: TGTGCCAGCAGTTACAGACAGTTCAATCAGCCCCAGCATTTT

V: TRBV5-1
size: NA
J: TRBJ2-7
D: TRBD2
CDR3: CASKREGDEQYF
DNA: TGCGCCAGCAAGCGGGAGGGTGACGAGCAGTACTTC

V: TRBV28
size: NA
J: TRBJ2-4
D: NA
CDR3: CASSSAAWGNIQYF
DNA: TGTGCCAGCAGTTCAGCGGCCTGGGGGAACATTCAGTACTTC

V: TRBV28
size: NA
J: TRBJ1-1
D: NA
CDR3: CASSLTDLTEAFF
DNA: TGTGCCAGCAGCCTGACAGATCTCACTGAAGCTTTCTTT

V: TRBV30
size: NA
J: TRBJ1-3
D: NA
CDR3: CAWSLQGTSGNTIYF
DNA: TGTGCCTGGAGTTTGCAGGGTACCTCTGGAAACACCATATATTTT

V: TRBV5-6
size: NA
J: TRBJ2-7
D: NA
CDR3: CASSSAYEQYF
DNA: TGTGCCAGCAGCTCGGCCTACGAGCAGTACTTC

V: TRBV5-1
size: NA
J: TRBJ2-5
D: NA
CDR3: CASSLGRGVETQYF
DNA: TGCGCCAGCAGCTTGGGGAGGGGCGTGGAGACCCAGTACTTC

V: TRBV5-1
size: NA
J: TRBJ1-1
D: NA
CDR3: CASSLAGRARIVNTEAFF
DNA: TGCGCCAGCAGCTTGGCCGGTAGGGCCAGAATAGTTAACACTGAAGCTTTCTTT

V: TRBV10-1
size: NA
J: TRBJ2-1
D: TRBD2
CDR3: CASSELVAGTGPNEQFF
DNA: TGCGCCAGCAGTGAGTTGGTAGCGGGCACCGGACCCAATGAGCAGTTCTTC

V: TRBV4-1
size: NA
J: TRBJ1-4
D: NA
CDR3: CASSQDGITGEKLFF
DNA: TGCGCCAGCAGCCAAGACGGGATCACGGGCGAAAAACTGTTTTTT

V: TRBV27
size: NA
J: TRBJ2-1
D: NA
CDR3: CASLSQGMGHFNEQFF
DNA: TGTGCCAGCCTATCACAGGGAATGGGGCACTTCAATGAGCAGTTCTTC

V: TRBV10-3
size: NA
J: TRBJ2-7
D: NA
CDR3: CAISELDGTRSYEQYF
DNA: TGTGCCATCAGTGAGTTGGACGGAACGCGTTCCTACGAGCAGTACTTC

V: TRBV6-5
size: NA
J: TRBJ2-7
D: NA
CDR3: CATYSISGIPEQYF
DNA: TGTGCCACTTACTCGATCTCAGGTATCCCCGAGCAGTACTTC

V: TRBV6-5
size: NA
J: TRBJ1-1
D: NA
CDR3: CASIDKLNTEAFF
DNA: TGTGCCAGCATCGACAAACTGAACACTGAAGCTTTCTTT

V: TRBV6-5
size: NA
J: TRBJ1-2
D: NA
CDR3: CASSYSTGGGYTF
DNA: TGTGCCAGCAGTTACTCGACAGGTGGCGGCTACACCTTC

V: TRBV5-4
size: once
J: TRBJ2-2
D: NA
CDR3: CVWSENTGELFF
DNA: TGTGTATGGTCTGAGAACACCGGGGAGCTGTTTTTT

V: TRBV19
size: NA
J: TRBJ2-1
D: TRBD2
CDR3: CASSPTLAGGGDEQFF
DNA: TGTGCCAGTAGTCCCACACTAGCGGGAGGCGGCGATGAGCAGTTCTTC

V: TRBV28
size: NA
J: TRBJ2-6
D: TRBD2
CDR3: CASSTPGLAPVSGANVLTF
DNA: TGTGCCAGCAGCACCCCCGGACTAGCGCCCGTCTCTGGGGCCAACGTCCTGACTTTC

V: TRBV27
size: NA
J: TRBJ2-7
D: NA
CDR3: CASSGGSYEQYF
DNA: TGTGCCAGCAGTGGGGGGTCCTACGAGCAGTACTTC

V: TRBV2
size: few
J: TRBJ2-3
D: TRBD2
CDR3: CASSELRRLLAGGSATQYF
DNA: TGTGCCAGCAGTGAACTGAGGAGGCTCCTAGCGGGAGGGTCGGCGACGCAGTATTTT

V: TRBV25-1
size: NA
J: TRBJ2-1
D: TRBD2
CDR3: CASSALAGAPSSYNEQFF
DNA: TGTGCCAGCAGTGCACTAGCGGGAGCTCCGAGCTCCTACAATGAGCAGTTCTTC

V: TRBV6-5
size: NA
J: TRBJ1-2
D: TRBD1
CDR3: CASIDRASYGYTF
DNA: TGTGCCAGCATTGACAGGGCGTCCTATGGCTACACCTTC

V: TRBV5-1
size: NA
J: TRBJ1-1
D: TRBD1
CDR3: CASSLAGTGNTEAFF
DNA: TGCGCCAGCAGCTTGGCCGGGACAGGCAACACTGAAGCTTTCTTT

V: TRBV7-2
size: NA
J: TRBJ2-1
D: NA
CDR3: CASSLPGLGGRDEQFF
DNA: TGTGCCAGCAGCTTACCCGGACTAGGGGGTCGGGATGAGCAGTTCTTC

V: TRBV4-3
size: NA
J: TRBJ2-7
D: NA
CDR3: CASSQNLGSYEQYF
DNA: TGCGCCAGCAGCCAAAATCTTGGGTCCTACGAGCAGTACTTC

V: TRBV5-1
size: NA
J: TRBJ2-7
D: TRBD1
CDR3: CASSPRTGGDYEQYF
DNA: TGCGCCAGCAGCCCTCGGACAGGGGGCGATTACGAGCAGTACTTC

V: TRBV6-4
size: NA
J: TRBJ1-2
D: NA
CDR3: CASRTNSNRDKERYGYTF
DNA: TGTGCCAGCAGAACAAACTCGAACCGGGACAAGGAAAGGTATGGCTACACCTTC

V: TRBV27
size: NA
J: TRBJ2-7
D: TRBD1
CDR3: CASSLGPGQGLTYEQYF
DNA: TGTGCCAGCAGTTTAGGACCTGGACAGGGCTTAACCTACGAGCAGTACTTC

V: TRBV7-2
size: NA
J: TRBJ2-4
D: TRBD1
CDR3: CASSAAGTGTGIQYF
DNA: TGTGCCAGCAGCGCCGCCGGGACAGGGACCGGCATTCAGTACTTC

V: TRBV7-6
size: NA
J: TRBJ2-7
D: NA
CDR3: CASSLDTTYEQYF
DNA: TGTGCCAGCAGCTTGGACACAACCTACGAGCAGTACTTC

V: TRBV29-1
size: NA
J: TRBJ2-1
D: NA
CDR3: CSVERGTYNEQFF
DNA: TGCAGCGTTGAAAGGGGAACTTACAATGAGCAGTTCTTC

V: TRBV30
size: once
J: TRBJ1-1
D: NA
CDR3: CAWRTGEGTEAFF
DNA: TGTGCCTGGAGAACCGGGGAGGGAACTGAAGCTTTCTTT

V: TRBV27
size: once
J: TRBJ2-7
D: TRBD2
CDR3: CASSPGVAGGSYEQYF
DNA: TGTGCCAGCAGCCCCGGGGTAGCGGGAGGAAGCTACGAGCAGTACTTC